This TCR beta chain was identified during a study of beta chain features in type 1 diabetes. Findings of the study overall: More deletions and fewer insertions at VDJ junctions were found in patients with type 1 diabetes. High-TCR-expressing cells could be over-represented by cDNA sequencing. Among patients with Type 1 diabetes, TCRB CDR3s were moderately but significantly shorter in every one of the four CD4+ subsets. Any HLA type influence on TCRB rearrangement was left unresolved here.

Reverse transcribing all isolated RNA meant expressed TCRB transcripts were sequenced. The repertoire was sequenced with immunoSEQ multiplex PCR; TCRdb's copy has only in-frame clones and lacks some. The sample holds around 650,000 clones, under 15% seen once. In regard to this clone: The target antigen is unknown.

The TCR comes from a man between 25 and 39 years old with type 1 diabetes. The specimen was naive CD4+ T cells from blood.

The CDR3 nucleotides are TGTGCCAGCTCACCGATGACTAGCTCCTACAATGAGCAGTTCTTC. This sequence encodes CASSPMTSSYNEQFF. The chain uses TRBV18 and TRBJ2-1; possible D gene TRBD2, 6 bases. Between the trimmed V and J ends, which lost 3 bases and 0 bases, there was a span of 9 bases. This CDR3 has 15 amino acids. The germline V gene has CDR1 KGHSH and CDR2 LQKENI.